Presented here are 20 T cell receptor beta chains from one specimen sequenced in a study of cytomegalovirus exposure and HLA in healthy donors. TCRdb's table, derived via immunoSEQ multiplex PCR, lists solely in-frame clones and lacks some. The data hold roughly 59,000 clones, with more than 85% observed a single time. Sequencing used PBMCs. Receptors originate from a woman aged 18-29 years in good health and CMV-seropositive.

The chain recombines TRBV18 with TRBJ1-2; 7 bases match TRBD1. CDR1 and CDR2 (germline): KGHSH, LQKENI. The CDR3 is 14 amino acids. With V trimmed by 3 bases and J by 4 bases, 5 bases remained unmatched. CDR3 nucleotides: TGTGCCAGCTCACCCCCTGACAGGGCCTATGGCTACACCTTC. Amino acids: CASSPPDRAYGYTF.

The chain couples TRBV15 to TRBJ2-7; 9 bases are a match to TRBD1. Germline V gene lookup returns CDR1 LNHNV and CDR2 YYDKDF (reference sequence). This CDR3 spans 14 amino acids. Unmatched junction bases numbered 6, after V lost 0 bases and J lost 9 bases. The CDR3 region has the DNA TGTGCCACCAGCAGAGAGGGGACAGGGATGGTGCAGTACTTC. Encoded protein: CATSREGTGMVQYF. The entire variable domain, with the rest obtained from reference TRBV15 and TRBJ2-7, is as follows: DAMVIQNPRYQVTQFGKPVTLSCSQTLNHNVMYWYQQKSSQAPKLLFHYYDKDFNNEADTPDNFQSRRPNTSFCFLDIRSPGLGDTAMYLCATSREGTGMVQYFGPGTRLTVT.

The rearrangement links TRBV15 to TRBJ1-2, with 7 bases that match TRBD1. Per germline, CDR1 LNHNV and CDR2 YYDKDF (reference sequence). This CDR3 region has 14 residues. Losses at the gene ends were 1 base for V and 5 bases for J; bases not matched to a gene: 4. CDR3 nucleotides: TGTGCCACCAGCAGAGTACAGGGGTTGTATGGCTACACCTTC. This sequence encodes CATSRVQGLYGYTF.

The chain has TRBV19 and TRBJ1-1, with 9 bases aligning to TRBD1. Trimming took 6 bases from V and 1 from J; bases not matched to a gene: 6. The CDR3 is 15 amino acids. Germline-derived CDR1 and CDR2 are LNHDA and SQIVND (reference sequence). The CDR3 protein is CASRDRTGENTEAFF. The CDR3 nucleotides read TGTGCCAGTAGGGATCGGACAGGGGAGAACACTGAAGCTTTCTTT.

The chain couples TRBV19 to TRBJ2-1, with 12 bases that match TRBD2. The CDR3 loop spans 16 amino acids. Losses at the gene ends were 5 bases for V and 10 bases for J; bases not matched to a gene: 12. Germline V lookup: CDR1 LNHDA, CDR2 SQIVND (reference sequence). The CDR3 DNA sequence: TGTGCCAGTAGTTCGGAACTGACTAGCGGGAGTGGGGAGCAGTTCTTC. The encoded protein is CASSSELTSGSGEQFF.

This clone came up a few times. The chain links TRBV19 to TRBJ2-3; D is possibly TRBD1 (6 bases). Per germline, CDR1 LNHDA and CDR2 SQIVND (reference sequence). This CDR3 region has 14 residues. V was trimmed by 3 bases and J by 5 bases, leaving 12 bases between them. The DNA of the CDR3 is TGTGCCAGTAGTATTCCAGGGACAAAAGATACGCAGTATTTT. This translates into CASSIPGTKDTQYF.

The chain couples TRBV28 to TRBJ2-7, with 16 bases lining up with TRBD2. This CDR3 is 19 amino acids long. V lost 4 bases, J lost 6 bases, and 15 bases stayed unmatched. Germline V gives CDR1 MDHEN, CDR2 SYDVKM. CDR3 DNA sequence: TGTGCCAGCAGTTCACCTGGGGGACTAGCGGGAGGGTCGGGTCTCGAGCAGTACTTC. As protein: CASSSPGGLAGGSGLEQYF. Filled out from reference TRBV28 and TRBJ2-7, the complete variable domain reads DVKVTQSSRYLVKRTGEKVFLECVQDMDHENMFWYRQDPGLGLRLIYFSYDVKMKEKGDIPEGYSVSREKKERFSLILESASTNQTSMYLCASSSPGGLAGGSGLEQYFGPGTRLTVT.

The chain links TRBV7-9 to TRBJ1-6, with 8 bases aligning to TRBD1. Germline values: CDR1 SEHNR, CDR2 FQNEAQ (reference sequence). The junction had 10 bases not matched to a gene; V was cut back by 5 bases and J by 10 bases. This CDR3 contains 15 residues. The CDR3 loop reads CASSTTGGRWSPLHF. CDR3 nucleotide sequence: TGTGCCAGCAGCACCACAGGGGGAAGATGGTCACCCCTCCACTTT. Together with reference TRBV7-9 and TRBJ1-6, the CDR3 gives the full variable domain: DTGVSQNPRHKITKRGQNVTFRCDPISEHNRLYWYRQTLGQGPEFLTYFQNEAQLEKSRLLSDRFSAERPKGSFSTLEIQRTEQGDSAMYLCASSTTGGRWSPLHFGNGTRLTVT.

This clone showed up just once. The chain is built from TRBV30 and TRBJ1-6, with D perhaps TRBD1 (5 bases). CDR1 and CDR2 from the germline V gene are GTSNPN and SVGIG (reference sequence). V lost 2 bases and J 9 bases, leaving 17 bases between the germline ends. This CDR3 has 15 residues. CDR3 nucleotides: TGTGCCTGGAGTTTGGGTTCCGGCGGGGGTTCACCCCTCCACTTT. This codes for CAWSLGSGGGSPLHF.

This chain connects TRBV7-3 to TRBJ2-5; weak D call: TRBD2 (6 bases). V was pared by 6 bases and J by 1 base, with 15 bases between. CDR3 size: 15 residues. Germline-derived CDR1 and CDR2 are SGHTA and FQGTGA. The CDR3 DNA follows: TGTGCCAGCAGGACCGGCGGGGCGGGCCAAGAGACCCAGTACTTC. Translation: CASRTGGAGQETQYF.

CDR3 in DNA: TGCGCCAGCAGCAGAACCGGGACAGAACCTTACAATGAGCAGTTCTTC. It is translated as CASSRTGTEPYNEQFF. This chain connects TRBV5-1 to TRBJ2-1, with 7 bases matching TRBD1. There are 16 residues in the CDR3. Germline CDR1 reads SGHRS; CDR2 reads YFSETQ. Trimming took 4 bases from V and 4 from J; bases not matched to a gene: 11.

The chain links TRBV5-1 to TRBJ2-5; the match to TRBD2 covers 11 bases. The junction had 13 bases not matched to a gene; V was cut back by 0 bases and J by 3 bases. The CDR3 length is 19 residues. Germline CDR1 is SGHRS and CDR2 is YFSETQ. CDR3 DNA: TGCGCCAGCAGCTTGGAGGGTAGCGGGGGGGTCACAAAGGAAGAGACCCAGTACTTC. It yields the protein CASSLEGSGGVTKEETQYF.

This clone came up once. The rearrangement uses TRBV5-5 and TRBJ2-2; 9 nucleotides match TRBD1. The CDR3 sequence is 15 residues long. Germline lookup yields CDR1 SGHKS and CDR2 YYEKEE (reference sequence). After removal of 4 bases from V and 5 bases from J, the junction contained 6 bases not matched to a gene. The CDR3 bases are TGTGCCAGCAGCAAGGGACAGGGATCGACCGGGGAGCTGTTTTTT. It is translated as CASSKGQGSTGELFF.

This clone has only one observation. CDR3 sequence (DNA): TGCGCCAGCAGCCACGGAACAGGGCCTCGCGAGGACGAGCAGTACTTC. This translates into CASSHGTGPREDEQYF. V gene TRBV4-1 combines with J gene TRBJ2-7; D might be TRBD1 (6 bases). The CDR3 is 16 residues long. The germline gives CDR1 MGHRA, CDR2 YSYEKL. Trimming took off 3 bases at V and 5 bases at J, with 20 bases between the two ends.

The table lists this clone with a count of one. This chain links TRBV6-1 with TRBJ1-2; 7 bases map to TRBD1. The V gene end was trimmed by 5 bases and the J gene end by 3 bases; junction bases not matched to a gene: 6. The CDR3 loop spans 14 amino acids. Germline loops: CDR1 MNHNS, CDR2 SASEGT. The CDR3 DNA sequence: TGTGCCAGCAGTAAGAGACAGGGTCACTATGGCTACACCTTC. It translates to CASSKRQGHYGYTF.

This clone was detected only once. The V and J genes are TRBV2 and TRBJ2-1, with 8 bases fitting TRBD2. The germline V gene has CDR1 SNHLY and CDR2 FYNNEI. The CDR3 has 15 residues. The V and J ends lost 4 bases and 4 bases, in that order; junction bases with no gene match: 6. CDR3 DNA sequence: TGTGCCAGCAGTGTTGTTAGCGGGAATTACAATGAGCAGTTCTTC. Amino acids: CASSVVSGNYNEQFF.

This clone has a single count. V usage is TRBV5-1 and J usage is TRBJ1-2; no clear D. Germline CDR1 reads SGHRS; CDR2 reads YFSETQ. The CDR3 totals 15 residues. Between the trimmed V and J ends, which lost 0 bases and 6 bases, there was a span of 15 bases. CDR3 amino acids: CASSLGFFPNNGYTF. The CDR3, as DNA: TGCGCCAGCAGCTTGGGGTTCTTTCCGAACAATGGCTACACCTTC.

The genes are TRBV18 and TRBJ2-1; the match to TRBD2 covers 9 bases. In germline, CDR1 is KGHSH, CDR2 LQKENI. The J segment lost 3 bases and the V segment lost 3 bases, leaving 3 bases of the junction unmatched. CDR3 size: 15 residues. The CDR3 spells CASSPRTSDYNEQFF. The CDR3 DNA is TGTGCCAGCTCACCCCGGACTAGCGACTACAATGAGCAGTTCTTC.

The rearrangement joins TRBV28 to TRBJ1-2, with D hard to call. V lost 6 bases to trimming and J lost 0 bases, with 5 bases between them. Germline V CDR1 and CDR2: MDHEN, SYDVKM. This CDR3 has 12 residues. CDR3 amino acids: CASRQTNYGYTF. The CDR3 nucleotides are TGTGCCAGCAGACAGACTAACTATGGCTACACCTTC.

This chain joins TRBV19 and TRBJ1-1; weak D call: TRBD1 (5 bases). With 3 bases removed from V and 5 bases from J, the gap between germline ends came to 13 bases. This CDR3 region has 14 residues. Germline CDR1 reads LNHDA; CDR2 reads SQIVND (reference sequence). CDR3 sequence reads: CASSITEGTTEAFF. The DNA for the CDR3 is TGTGCCAGTAGTATTACGGAGGGGACGACTGAAGCTTTCTTT.